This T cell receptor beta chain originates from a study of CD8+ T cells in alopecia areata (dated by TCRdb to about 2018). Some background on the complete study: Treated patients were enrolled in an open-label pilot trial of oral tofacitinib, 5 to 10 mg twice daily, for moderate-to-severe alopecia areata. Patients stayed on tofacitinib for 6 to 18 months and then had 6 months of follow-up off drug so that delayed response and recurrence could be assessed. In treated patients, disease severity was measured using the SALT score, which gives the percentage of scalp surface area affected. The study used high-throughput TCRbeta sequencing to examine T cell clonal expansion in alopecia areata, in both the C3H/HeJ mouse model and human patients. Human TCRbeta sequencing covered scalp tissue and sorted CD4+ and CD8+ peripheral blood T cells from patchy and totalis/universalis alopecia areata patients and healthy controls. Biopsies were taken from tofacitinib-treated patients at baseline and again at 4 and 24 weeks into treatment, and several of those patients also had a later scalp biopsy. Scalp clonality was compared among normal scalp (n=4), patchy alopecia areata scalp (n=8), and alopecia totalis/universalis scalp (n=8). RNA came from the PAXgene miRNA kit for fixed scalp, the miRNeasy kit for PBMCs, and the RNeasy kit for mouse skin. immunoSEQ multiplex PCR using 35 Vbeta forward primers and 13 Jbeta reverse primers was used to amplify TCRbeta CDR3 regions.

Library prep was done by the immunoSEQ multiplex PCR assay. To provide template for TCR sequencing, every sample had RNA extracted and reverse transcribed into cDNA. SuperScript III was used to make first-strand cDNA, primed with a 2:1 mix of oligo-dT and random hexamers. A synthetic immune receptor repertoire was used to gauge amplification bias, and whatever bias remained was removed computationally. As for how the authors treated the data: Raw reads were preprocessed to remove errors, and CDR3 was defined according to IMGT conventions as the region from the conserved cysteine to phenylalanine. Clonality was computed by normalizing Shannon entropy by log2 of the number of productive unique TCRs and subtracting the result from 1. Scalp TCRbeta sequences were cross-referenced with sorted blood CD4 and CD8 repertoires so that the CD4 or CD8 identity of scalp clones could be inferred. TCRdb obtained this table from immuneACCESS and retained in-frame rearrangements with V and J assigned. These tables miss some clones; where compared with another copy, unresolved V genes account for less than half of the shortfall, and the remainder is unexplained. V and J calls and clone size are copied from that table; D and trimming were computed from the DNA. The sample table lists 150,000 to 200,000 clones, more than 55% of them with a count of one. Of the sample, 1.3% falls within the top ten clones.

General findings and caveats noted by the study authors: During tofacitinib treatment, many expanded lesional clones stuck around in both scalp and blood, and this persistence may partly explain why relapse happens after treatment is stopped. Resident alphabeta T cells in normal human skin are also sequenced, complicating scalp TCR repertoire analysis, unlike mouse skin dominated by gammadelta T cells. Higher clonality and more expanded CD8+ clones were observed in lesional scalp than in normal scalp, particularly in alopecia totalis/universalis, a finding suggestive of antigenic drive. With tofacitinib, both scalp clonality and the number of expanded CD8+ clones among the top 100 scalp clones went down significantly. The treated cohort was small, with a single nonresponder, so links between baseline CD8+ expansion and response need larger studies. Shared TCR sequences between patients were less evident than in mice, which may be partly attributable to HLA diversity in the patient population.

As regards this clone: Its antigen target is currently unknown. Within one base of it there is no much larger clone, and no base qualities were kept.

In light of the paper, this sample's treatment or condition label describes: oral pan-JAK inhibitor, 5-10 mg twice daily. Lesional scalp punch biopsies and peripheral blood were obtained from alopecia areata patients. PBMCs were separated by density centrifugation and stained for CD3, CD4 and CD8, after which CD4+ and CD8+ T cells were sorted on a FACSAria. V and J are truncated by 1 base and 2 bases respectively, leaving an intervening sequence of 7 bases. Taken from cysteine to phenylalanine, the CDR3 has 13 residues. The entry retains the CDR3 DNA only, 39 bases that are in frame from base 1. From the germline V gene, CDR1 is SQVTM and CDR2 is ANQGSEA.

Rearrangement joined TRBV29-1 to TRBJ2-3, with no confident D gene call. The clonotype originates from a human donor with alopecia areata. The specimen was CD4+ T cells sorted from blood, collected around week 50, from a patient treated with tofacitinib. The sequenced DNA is TGCAGCGTTGAAGTGGTGGTCACAGATACGCAGTATTTT. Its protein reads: CSVEVVVTDTQYF.